This paragraph reports one T cell receptor beta chain. Antigen specificity is unknown. This sample stems from a study of a mutant IDH1 vaccine in newly diagnosed glioma. Assay used: immunoSEQ multiplex PCR; TCRdb lists only in-frame clones, some missing. The sample includes roughly 43,000 clones, 70% to 85% seen only once; the top ten take 2% to 3%. The sample's time point: week 23, last vaccination. Doses comprised 300 ug of mutant IDH1 20-mer peptide each, plus topical imiquimod. Source: PBMCs, taken from a glioma patient whose treatment included an IDH1 peptide vaccine. This receptor was taken from a young woman with glioma. Some clones in this sample may be carry-over from other donors' samples.

The DNA for the CDR3 is TGTGCCAGCAGCTTAGAACAGGACGCCTATGGCTACACCTTC. Translated, it gives CASSLEQDAYGYTF. The chain links TRBV11-1 to TRBJ1-2; D may be TRBD1 (5 bases). Germline CDR1 is SGHAT and CDR2 is FQDESV (reference sequence). Deletions cut 1 base from V and 4 bases from J, with 10 bases between. This CDR3 has 14 residues.